This T cell receptor (beta chain) was identified during a study of immune characterization of retroperitoneal liposarcoma. TCRdb re-analysed the PCR reads in MiXCR, keeping a single row per CDR3 protein. The repertoire has thousands of distinct CDR3 sequences, less than 25% of them found once; the top ten carry 9.5%. The table lists this clonotype with many counts. The germline V gene encodes CDR1 MNHNS and CDR2 SASEGT. With V trimmed by 2 bases and J by 6 bases, 18 bases remained unmatched. The CDR3 runs to 19 residues. The receptor was derived from a male donor with retroperitoneal liposarcoma. This sequence joins TRBV6-1 and TRBJ2-3, with 9 bases lining up with TRBD1. Sequencing was performed on tumor tissue. The CDR3 DNA reads TGTGCCAGCAGTGAATATTATTCCCCCGGGACAGGGTTTGCGGATACGCAGTATTTT. This encodes CASSEYYSPGTGFADTQYF.